Each of the 22 T cell receptor beta chains below was sequenced from the same sample in a study of T cell responses to AZD1222 COVID-19 vaccine. Data came from immunoSEQ multiplex PCR; TCRdb stores just in-frame clones and leaves some out. The sample contains around 130,000 clones, roughly 93% of which appear only once. The sequencing here drew on peripheral blood, taken on day 0 of AZD1222 vaccination. Receptors were obtained from an adult in good health.

V and J are TRBV5-1 and TRBJ2-5, with TRBD1 as a possible D gene (5 bases). Germline lookup yields CDR1 SGHRS and CDR2 YFSETQ. Trimming cost V 3 bases and J 5 bases, with 14 bases left between them. There are 14 residues in the CDR3. This CDR3 reads CASSSADISETQYF. The CDR3 nucleotides read TGCGCCAGCAGCTCCGCGGACATATCGGAGACCCAGTACTTC.

The genes are TRBV5-4 and TRBJ2-1; 9 bases match TRBD2. The V segment lost 2 bases and the J segment 7 bases; nucleotides outside the gene matches: 7. From germline, CDR1 is SGHNT and CDR2 YYREEE (reference sequence). The CDR3 length is 15 residues. The CDR3 sequence: CASSLGGRVGNEQFF. CDR3 sequence (DNA): TGTGCCAGCAGCTTAGGCGGGAGGGTGGGGAATGAGCAGTTCTTC.

This chain connects TRBV18 to TRBJ1-1; a weak D match, TRBD1 (5 bases). CDR1 is KGHSH and CDR2 is LQKENI in the germline V gene. V was pared by 6 bases and J by 0 bases, with 20 bases between. The CDR3 sequence is 17 residues long. In DNA form, the CDR3 reads TGTGCCAGCTCCACCGGGGCGGTGGGTATCATGAACACTGAAGCTTTCTTT. It is translated as CASSTGAVGIMNTEAFF.

J is TRBJ1-6 and V is TRBV18; D possibly corresponds to TRBD1 (6 bases). From germline, CDR1 is KGHSH and CDR2 LQKENI. The CDR3 is 16 residues long. V was shortened by 4 bases and J by 8 bases, with 18 bases between the two germline ends. Written as DNA, the CDR3 is TGTGCCAGCTCACAATCAAGGAGGGGGGCGGATTCACCCCTCCACTTT. It translates to CASSQSRRGADSPLHF.

The rearrangement joins TRBV29-1 to TRBJ1-4; D might be TRBD1 (5 bases). This CDR3 comprises 13 residues. Germline V gene data show CDR1 as SQVTM and CDR2 as ANQGSEA. V gave up 7 bases and J gave up 0 bases, with 9 bases separating them. The CDR3 DNA is TGCAGCGGCCTACAGGCAACTAATGAAAAACTGTTTTTT. Its translation is CSGLQATNEKLFF.

This chain connects TRBV27 to TRBJ2-1; tentative D call: TRBD2 (6 bases). Germline V gene lookup returns CDR1 MNHEY and CDR2 SMNVEV (reference sequence). V was pared by 8 bases and J by 0 bases, with 11 bases between. This CDR3 has 14 residues. The CDR3 DNA follows: TGTGCCAGCCGCGCGGGGAGCTCCTACAATGAGCAGTTCTTC. Translated, it gives CASRAGSSYNEQFF.

This chain connects TRBV11-1 to TRBJ1-1, with a tentative D call TRBD1 (5 bases). V shed 5 bases and J shed 2 bases, with 9 bases lying between them. The CDR3 is 13 residues long. The germline V gene encodes CDR1 SGHAT and CDR2 FQDESV (reference sequence). The CDR3 region has the DNA TGTGCCAGCAGCCGCCAGGGTAACACTGAAGCTTTCTTT. Its translation: CASSRQGNTEAFF.

The chain joins TRBV5-8 to TRBJ2-2; no definite D call. Deletions cut 1 base from V and 1 base from J, with 5 bases between. This CDR3 is built from 14 residues. CDR1 SGHTS and CDR2 YDEGEE come from the germline V gene. CDR3 bases: TGTGCCAGCAGCTTGTGGCGGAACACCGGGGAGCTGTTTTTT. Translation gives CASSLWRNTGELFF.

This clone was seen once. The CDR3, as DNA: TGTGCCAGCAGCCTACAGCCGACCGGGGCGGAGCTGTTTTTT. As protein: CASSLQPTGAELFF. The chain is built from TRBV6-5 and TRBJ2-2; D may correspond to TRBD1 or TRBD2 (5 bases each). The germline gives CDR1 MNHEY, CDR2 SVGAGI. The CDR3 has 14 amino acids. V was clipped by 6 bases and J by 10 bases, with 18 bases between them.

The gene calls are TRBV11-3 and TRBJ2-1; D ambiguous. The CDR3 is 12 residues long. Germline V gives CDR1 SGHNT, CDR2 YENEEA. V was shortened by 2 bases and J by 8 bases, with 7 bases between the two germline ends. CDR3 DNA: TGTGCCAGCAGCTTACTGGGTTATGAGCAGTTCTTC. Translating gives CASSLLGYEQFF.

This chain joins TRBV24-1 and TRBJ2-2; 9 nucleotides line up with TRBD2. Germline V gene sequence: CDR1 KGHDR, CDR2 SFDVKD. The CDR3 extends over 17 amino acids. The junction had 8 bases not matched to a gene; V was cut back by 1 base and J by 6 bases. In DNA, the CDR3 is TGTGCCACCAGTGATTTAGGCGGGAGGGCCTCCGCCGGGGAGCTGTTTTTT. This gives the protein CATSDLGGRASAGELFF.

The V gene is TRBV7-2, the J gene TRBJ2-7, with D hard to call. Trimming stripped 1 base from V and 2 bases from J, with 12 bases between. The germline V gene encodes CDR1 SGHTA and CDR2 FQGNSA. CDR3 size: 15 residues. CDR3 sequence: CASSLGPGPTYEQYF. CDR3 DNA sequence: TGTGCCAGCAGCTTAGGGCCAGGACCGACCTACGAGCAGTACTTC.

The sample holds one count of this clone. The chain has TRBV7-6 and TRBJ2-1; 10 positions agree with TRBD2. The trim removed 4 bases at V and 7 bases at J, leaving 10 bases unmatched. CDR3 size: 16 residues. Germline-derived CDR1 and CDR2 are SGHVS and FNYEAQ. Written as DNA, the CDR3 is TGTGCCAGCAGCTCCTGGGGGACTAGCGACAGAAATGAGCAGTTCTTC. As protein: CASSSWGTSDRNEQFF.

This clone was found a few times. CDR3 nucleotides: TGTGCCAGCAGGTCAACAGGGAGCTCTGGAAACACCATATATTTT. Its translation: CASRSTGSSGNTIYF. The rearrangement joins TRBV9 to TRBJ1-3; a weak D match, TRBD1 (6 bases). Germline V gives CDR1 SGDLS, CDR2 YYNGEE. Trimming took off 5 bases at V and 0 bases at J, with 12 bases between the two ends. The CDR3 spans 15 residues.

V is TRBV7-9 and J is TRBJ1-3; possibly TRBD1 for D (5 bases). Germline V lookup: CDR1 SEHNR, CDR2 FQNEAQ (reference sequence). The CDR3 length is 16 residues. The V gene lost 8 bases and the J gene lost 2 bases, with 19 bases spanning the gap. This chain's CDR3 is CASRQLDQSPGNTIYF. Written as DNA, the CDR3 is TGTGCCAGCCGACAGCTGGATCAGTCCCCTGGAAACACCATATATTTT.

The chain is built from TRBV5-5 and TRBJ1-2, with 7 nucleotides matching TRBD1. The J segment lost 4 bases and the V segment lost 2 bases, leaving 11 bases of the junction unmatched. The germline V gene encodes CDR1 SGHKS and CDR2 YYEKEE (reference sequence). The CDR3 totals 16 residues. CDR3 sequence (DNA): TGTGCCAGCAGCTTCTTCCCCGACAGGGCGTCCTATGGCTACACCTTC. It encodes CASSFFPDRASYGYTF.

The genes are TRBV7-9 and TRBJ1-4, with D maybe TRBD1 (5 bases). V was trimmed by 5 bases and J by 7 bases, leaving 8 bases between them. CDR3 length equals 12 residues. Per the germline V gene, CDR1 is SEHNR and CDR2 is FQNEAQ (reference sequence). In DNA, the CDR3 is TGTGCCAGCAGCCCAGGGAGTGAAAAACTGTTTTTT. Protein sequence: CASSPGSEKLFF.

The gene calls are TRBV2 and TRBJ2-1; D possibly uses TRBD1 or TRBD2 (5 bases each). This CDR3 has 15 amino acids. Trimming pared 8 bases from V and 5 bases from J, leaving 19 bases between. Germline CDR1 SNHLY, CDR2 FYNNEI. CDR3 loop: CASVRGGSGDNEQFF. The CDR3 nucleotides read TGTGCCAGCGTACGGGGCGGGTCCGGGGACAATGAGCAGTTCTTC.

The chain has TRBV9 and TRBJ2-2; 9 bases are a match to TRBD1. Germline CDR1 and CDR2: SGDLS and YYNGEE. This CDR3 has 17 amino acids. Losses at the gene ends were 2 bases for V and 2 bases for J; bases not matched to a gene: 7. CDR3 DNA: TGTGCCAGCAGCGTCCCGAGGGGACAGGGCAACACCGGGGAGCTGTTTTTT. This translates into CASSVPRGQGNTGELFF.

This clone was seen only once. The chain joins TRBV20-1 to TRBJ1-5; D is ambiguous. The CDR3 totals 14 residues. V was trimmed by 3 bases and J by 8 bases, leaving 17 bases between them. Germline CDR1 DFQATT, CDR2 SNEGSKA (reference sequence). This CDR3 is CSASPRPTGEPQHF. The CDR3 coding sequence is TGCAGTGCTAGTCCCCGACCAACGGGAGAGCCCCAGCATTTT.

This clone has just a few counts. An end of the junction differs from the germline gene, which may be a read error. The chain carries TRBV19 and TRBJ2-1; perhaps TRBD2 as D (5 bases). Germline V gene data show CDR1 as LNHDA and CDR2 as SQIVND (reference sequence). The CDR3 covers 14 residues. The DNA of the CDR3 is TGTGCCAGTAGTATACAGGACTCCAACAATGAGCAGTTCTTC. This translates into CASSIQDSNNEQFF.

The chain combines TRBV7-9 with TRBJ2-1, with a weak D call TRBD1 (5 bases). CDR1 is SEHNR and CDR2 is FQNEAQ in the germline V gene (reference sequence). The CDR3 covers 14 residues. V was pared by 6 bases and J by 0 bases, with 9 bases between. CDR3 nucleotide sequence: TGTGCCAGCAGTTTCCAGGGCTCCTACAATGAGCAGTTCTTC. Amino acids: CASSFQGSYNEQFF.